The clone carrying this T cell receptor (beta chain) has more than one count but fewer than ten. Its target is not known. Other DNA sequences from this sample encode an identical CDR3 as well. The authors' processing: CDR3 was compared across clinicopathological groups, and the resulting differences were used to build a distant-metastasis classifier for papillary thyroid cancer. Using MiXCR, TCRdb reanalyzed the PCR reads. TCRdb's processing, not the authors', yielded these V and J calls. The sample lists roughly 22,000 clones, 35% to 45% occurring once. Every patient underwent thyroid surgery untreated. This specimen comes from a study of metastatic and nonmetastatic thyroid tumors. The wider study: The study looked at repertoires side by side in blood and in tumor or nodule tissue from malignant and benign thyroid patients.

Regarding the study as a whole: Within blood and tumor, benign nodules reportedly had significantly lower TCR beta diversity than malignant thyroid tumors did.

The germline gives CDR1 SGDLS, CDR2 YYNGEE. This CDR3 contains 12 residues. V was pared by 10 bases and J by 1 base, with 2 bases of the junction left unmatched. The rearrangement joins TRBV9 to TRBJ1-1; 9 bases match TRBD1. The sequencing sample was made of blood. This receptor was obtained from a male donor with papillary thyroid cancer or a benign thyroid nodule (not recorded which). Some clones in this sample may be carry-over from other donors' samples. This CDR3 is CASQGANTEAFF. In DNA, the CDR3 is TGTGCCTCACAGGGGGCGAACACTGAAGCTTTCTTT.